The clone carrying this T cell receptor beta chain was counted many times. V was clipped by 2 bases and J by 8 bases, with 9 bases between them. Germline lookup yields CDR1 SGHVS and CDR2 FQNEAQ. CDR3 length equals 12 residues. TCR beta VDJ and CDR3 profiles were obtained from a genomic DNA template. TCRdb analysed the reads with MiXCR anew, one entry per CDR3 protein. The sample lists just over 150,000 distinct CDR3 sequences; around 52% were seen once. This entry comes from a study of CD8+CD57+ T cells in acquired aplastic anemia. The sequenced patients had an expansion of CD8+CD57+ cells seen by flow cytometry. Acquired aplastic anemia of severe grade affected all patients.

Sequencing was carried out using sorted CD4+, CD8+, or CD8+CD57+ T cells (not recorded which) from PBMCs. The chain joins TRBV7-8 to TRBJ1-2, with a weak D call TRBD1 (5 bases). The source of this sequence is a human donor with aplastic anemia. This CDR3 reads CASSLYDSGYTF. Here the CDR3 DNA reads TGTGCCAGCAGCTTATATGACAGCGGCTACACCTTC.